The rows below give T cell receptor beta chains drawn from one sample of a study of cytomegalovirus exposure and HLA in healthy donors. Sequencing was performed with immunoSEQ multiplex PCR; in TCRdb, only in-frame clones are kept and a portion is missing. Here the sample spans roughly 200,000 clones, around 77% being singletons. What was sequenced was PBMCs. These TCRs come from a woman aged 25-40 years in good health and CMV-seronegative. CDR3s include the opening cysteine and the closing phenylalanine or tryptophan. A D gene is named only where the DNA matches it firmly. The listing skips clone size in some rows; elsewhere it reads once, few, many or a size class.

V gene	J gene	D gene	clone size	CDR3 protein	CDR3 DNA
TRBV19	TRBJ2-1	.	.	CASRAERNEQFF	TGTGCCAGCCGAGCGGAGCGCAATGAGCAGTTCTTC
TRBV9	TRBJ1-2	.	.	CASSVGHRDYGYTF	TGTGCCAGCAGCGTAGGTCACAGGGATTACGGCTACACCTTC
TRBV6-5	TRBJ1-1	.	.	CATTKQGGTEAFF	TGTGCCACCACCAAACAGGGTGGGACTGAAGCTTTCTTT
TRBV5-4	TRBJ2-6	.	.	CASSWAFSGANVLTF	TGTGCCAGCAGCTGGGCCTTCTCTGGGGCCAACGTCCTGACTTTC
TRBV5-4	TRBJ1-2	.	.	CASSLDRNYGYTF	TGTGCCAGCAGCTTGGACAGGAACTATGGCTACACCTTC
TRBV18	TRBJ2-1	.	.	CASSPTRVYNEQFF	TGTGCCAGCTCACCAACGCGGGTCTACAATGAGCAGTTCTTC
TRBV2	TRBJ2-7	.	once	CASSPFKAEQYF	TGTGCCAGCAGTCCCTTTAAAGCGGAGCAGTACTTC
TRBV30	TRBJ1-6	.	.	CAWRGALIRESSSPLHF	TGTGCCTGGAGGGGGGCCTTGATTCGAGAGTCAAGTTCACCCCTCCACTTT
TRBV5-1	TRBJ1-2	TRBD1	.	CASSSPGTGSYGYTF	TGCGCCAGCAGCTCCCCCGGGACAGGAAGCTATGGCTACACCTTC
TRBV2	TRBJ2-2	.	.	CASTYTGELFF	TGTGCCAGCACGTACACCGGGGAGCTGTTTTTT
TRBV6-6	TRBJ1-2	TRBD1	few	CASSPTGVGHGYTF	TGTGCCAGCAGCCCGACAGGGGTGGGTCATGGCTACACCTTC
TRBV29-1	TRBJ2-5	.	.	CSVEDSHF	TGCAGCGTTGAAGATAGTCACTTC
TRBV10-3	TRBJ1-1	.	.	CAISDILGRGNTEAFF	TGTGCCATCAGTGATATTCTGGGGCGGGGGAACACTGAAGCTTTCTTT
TRBV5-1	TRBJ2-1	.	.	CASSLGPGSGNEQFF	TGCGCCAGCAGCTTGGGCCCCGGGTCTGGCAATGAACAGTTCTTC
TRBV5-8	TRBJ1-1	.	.	CASSPGPMNTEAFF	TGTGCCAGCAGCCCAGGGCCCATGAACACTGAAGCTTTCTTT
TRBV6-5	TRBJ2-3	TRBD2	.	CASSQAGGTQYF	TGTGCCAGCAGCCAGGCGGGGGGTACGCAGTATTTT
TRBV25-1	TRBJ1-2	.	.	CASSDATMGYTF	TGTGCCAGCAGTGACGCGACAATGGGCTACACCTTC
TRBV5-1	TRBJ1-2	.	few	CASRFGGQNGYTF	TGCGCCAGCAGGTTCGGGGGGCAGAATGGCTACACCTTC
TRBV7-9	TRBJ1-2	.	.	CASSLVDRDTDYTF	TGTGCCAGCAGCTTAGTAGACCGGGACACGGACTACACCTTC
TRBV6-5	TRBJ1-4	.	.	CASSLRQGNEKLFF	TGTGCCAGCAGTTTGCGGCAGGGAAATGAAAAACTGTTTTTT
TRBV28	TRBJ1-5	TRBD1	.	CASMSPGQGNSPQHF	TGTGCCAGCATGTCACCGGGACAGGGGAATTCGCCCCAGCATTTT
TRBV5-1	TRBJ2-7	.	.	CASSGQSGTSADEQYF	TGCGCCAGCAGCGGTCAATCAGGGACATCAGCGGACGAGCAGTACTTC
TRBV30	TRBJ2-7	TRBD2	.	CAWRAGGAGEQYF	TGTGCCTGGAGGGCGGGGGGCGCAGGCGAGCAGTACTTC
TRBV6-1	TRBJ2-1	.	.	CASSYVGYNEQFF	TGTGCCAGCAGCTACGTTGGCTACAATGAGCAGTTCTTC
TRBV7-3	TRBJ2-5	TRBD2	.	CASSPGLAGAGETQYF	TGTGCCAGCAGCCCTGGACTAGCGGGGGCGGGAGAGACCCAGTACTTC
TRBV5-1	TRBJ2-2	TRBD1	.	CASGLTKDRTATGELFF	TGCGCCAGCGGCCTAACCAAGGACAGGACCGCGACCGGGGAGCTGTTTTTT
TRBV11-1	TRBJ2-5	.	.	CASSLTVRQETQYF	TGTGCCAGCAGCTTAACGGTCAGGCAAGAGACCCAGTACTTC
TRBV15	TRBJ2-3	.	.	CATSRERRVSTDTQYF	TGTGCCACCAGCAGAGAGAGGAGGGTGAGTACAGATACGCAGTATTTT
TRBV7-9	TRBJ2-7	.	.	CASTNSGANEQYF	TGTGCCAGCACGAATTCAGGGGCGAACGAGCAGTACTTC
TRBV25-1	TRBJ2-1	.	.	CASSVGPASGYNEQFF	TGTGCCAGCAGTGTGGGCCCCGCCTCAGGGTACAATGAGCAGTTCTTC
TRBV5-1	TRBJ1-2	.	few	CASSLAAVAYGYTF	TGCGCCAGCAGCTTGGCCGCGGTCGCCTATGGCTACACCTTC
TRBV5-1	TRBJ1-1	TRBD1	.	CASRIRGQGTEAFF	TGCGCCAGCAGGATACGGGGACAGGGTACTGAAGCTTTCTTT
TRBV7-9	TRBJ2-5	.	.	CASSAPSRETQYF	TGTGCCAGCAGCGCTCCAAGTCGGGAGACCCAGTACTTC
TRBV5-6	TRBJ1-1	TRBD1	.	CASRNRGRRGTEAFF	TGTGCCAGCAGGAACAGGGGCCGCCGTGGCACTGAAGCTTTCTTT
TRBV19	TRBJ1-1	.	.	CASSIGFETEAFF	TGTGCCAGTAGTATAGGGTTCGAGACTGAAGCTTTCTTT
TRBV6-1	TRBJ1-5	.	.	CASSVEGGGGGNQPQHF	TGTGCCAGCAGTGTGGAGGGGGGGGGCGGGGGCAATCAGCCCCAGCATTTT
TRBV18	TRBJ1-5	.	.	CASSPRGLSNQPQHF	TGTGCCAGCTCACCGAGGGGACTTAGCAATCAGCCCCAGCATTTT
TRBV18	TRBJ1-1	.	.	CASSPGRSNTEAFF	TGTGCCAGCTCACCGGGGAGATCAAACACTGAAGCTTTCTTT
TRBV5-1	TRBJ2-7	TRBD1	.	CASSTDRGYEQYF	TGCGCCAGCAGCACGGACAGGGGCTACGAGCAGTACTTC
TRBV9	TRBJ2-1	.	once	CASSVGFSSTIDNEQFF	TGTGCCAGCAGCGTAGGTTTCTCGAGTACGATCGACAATGAGCAGTTCTTC
TRBV7-9	TRBJ2-2	TRBD2	.	CASSLGGRNAGELFF	TGTGCCAGCAGCCTAGGCGGGAGGAATGCCGGGGAGCTGTTTTTT
TRBV7-9	TRBJ2-7	TRBD1	once	CASSSGTGGYHEQYF	TGTGCCAGCAGCTCCGGGACAGGGGGGTACCACGAGCAGTACTTC
TRBV28	TRBJ2-3	TRBD1	few	CASSAQGRRTDTQYF	TGTGCCAGCAGTGCACAGGGGCGGAGGACAGATACGCAGTATTTT
TRBV11-2	TRBJ1-6	.	.	CASSLGSTGSGSPLHF	TGTGCCAGCAGCTTAGGCAGTACAGGGTCGGGTTCACCCCTCCACTTT
TRBV7-6	TRBJ2-5	.	.	CASSLTAQETQYF	TGTGCCAGCAGCTTAACAGCCCAAGAGACCCAGTACTTC
TRBV5-1	TRBJ2-7	.	.	CASRTETYEQYF	TGCGCCAGCAGGACAGAGACCTACGAGCAGTACTTC
TRBV6-5	TRBJ2-1	TRBD2	.	CATLTSGEDEQFF	TGTGCCACGCTGACTAGCGGGGAAGATGAGCAGTTCTTC
TRBV6-5	TRBJ2-3	.	.	CASTRDSDTQYF	TGTGCCAGCACCAGGGATTCGGATACGCAGTATTTT
TRBV6-1	TRBJ1-2	TRBD1	.	CASSETRQGGYGYTF	TGTGCCAGCAGTGAAACACGACAGGGGGGCTATGGCTACACCTTC
TRBV27	TRBJ2-1	TRBD2	.	CASLLRSTSGARNEQFF	TGTGCCAGCCTGCTCCGATCGACTAGCGGGGCCAGGAATGAGCAGTTCTTC
TRBV9	TRBJ2-5	TRBD1	few	CASSARQGGERETQYF	TGTGCCAGCAGCGCCCGACAGGGGGGGGAGAGAGAGACCCAGTACTTC
TRBV7-9	TRBJ2-1	TRBD1	.	CASSLFTYRDRSDEQFF	TGTGCCAGCAGCTTATTTACTTACCGGGACAGGTCGGATGAGCAGTTCTTC
TRBV5-1	TRBJ2-5	TRBD1	.	CASSEAGTGEETQYF	TGCGCCAGCAGCGAAGCAGGGACAGGTGAAGAGACCCAGTACTTC
TRBV2	TRBJ2-3	.	once	CASRRAISTDTQYF	TGTGCCAGCAGGAGGGCGATAAGCACAGATACGCAGTATTTT